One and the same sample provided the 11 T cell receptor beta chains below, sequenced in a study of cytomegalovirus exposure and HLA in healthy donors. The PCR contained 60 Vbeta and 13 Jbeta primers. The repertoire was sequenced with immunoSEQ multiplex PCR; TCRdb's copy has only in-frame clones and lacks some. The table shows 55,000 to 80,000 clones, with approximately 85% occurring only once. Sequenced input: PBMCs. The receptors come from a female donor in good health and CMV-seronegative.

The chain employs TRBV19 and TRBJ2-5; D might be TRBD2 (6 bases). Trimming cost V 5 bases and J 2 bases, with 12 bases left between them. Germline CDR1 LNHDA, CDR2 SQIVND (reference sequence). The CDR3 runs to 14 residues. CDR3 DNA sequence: TGTGCCAGTAGTCGCGGAGGGTCTCAAGAGACCCAGTACTTC. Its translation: CASSRGGSQETQYF.

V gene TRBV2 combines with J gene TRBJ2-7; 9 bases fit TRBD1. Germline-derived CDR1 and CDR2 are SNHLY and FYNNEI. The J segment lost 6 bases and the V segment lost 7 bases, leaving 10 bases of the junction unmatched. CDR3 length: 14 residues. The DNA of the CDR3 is TGTGCCAGCAAAGAGGTGGGACAGGGTTCCGAGCAGTACTTC. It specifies CASKEVGQGSEQYF.

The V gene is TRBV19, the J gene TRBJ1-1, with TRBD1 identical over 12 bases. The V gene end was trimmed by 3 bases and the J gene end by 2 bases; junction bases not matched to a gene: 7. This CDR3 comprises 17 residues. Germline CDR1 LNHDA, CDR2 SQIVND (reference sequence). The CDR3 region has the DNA TGTGCCAGTAGTATCGGGGGACAGGGGGCACCTAACACTGAAGCTTTCTTT. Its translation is CASSIGGQGAPNTEAFF. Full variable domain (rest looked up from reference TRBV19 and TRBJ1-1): DGGITQSPKYLFRKEGQNVTLSCEQNLNHDAMYWYRQDPGQGLRLIYYSQIVNDFQKGDIAEGYSVSREKKESFPLTVTSAQKNPTAFYLCASSIGGQGAPNTEAFFGQGTRLTVV.

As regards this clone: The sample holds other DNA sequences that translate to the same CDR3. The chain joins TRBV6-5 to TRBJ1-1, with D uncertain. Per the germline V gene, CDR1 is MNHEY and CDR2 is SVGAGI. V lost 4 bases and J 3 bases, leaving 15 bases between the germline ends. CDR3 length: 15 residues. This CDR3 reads CASSSRPGGDTEAFF. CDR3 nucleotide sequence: TGTGCCAGCAGTTCACGACCGGGTGGCGACACTGAAGCTTTCTTT.

CDR3 amino acids: CASKDRGQPYEQYF. The CDR3 DNA sequence: TGTGCCAGCAAAGACAGGGGGCAGCCCTACGAGCAGTACTTC. The chain couples TRBV11-3 to TRBJ2-7; 10 bases align to TRBD1. The CDR3 loop spans 14 amino acids. V trimming: 7 bases; J trimming: 2 bases; junction bases outside the gene matches: 5. The germline V gene encodes CDR1 SGHNT and CDR2 YENEEA.

CDR3 sequence: CASSFQPDRVNIQYF. The CDR3 nucleotides are TGTGCCAGCAGCTTCCAACCGGACAGGGTCAACATTCAGTACTTC. The chain carries TRBV7-2 and TRBJ2-4; 8 positions match TRBD1. Germline V gene data show CDR1 as SGHTA and CDR2 as FQGNSA. V was pared by 3 bases and J by 7 bases, with 8 bases of the junction left unmatched. The CDR3 has 15 amino acids.

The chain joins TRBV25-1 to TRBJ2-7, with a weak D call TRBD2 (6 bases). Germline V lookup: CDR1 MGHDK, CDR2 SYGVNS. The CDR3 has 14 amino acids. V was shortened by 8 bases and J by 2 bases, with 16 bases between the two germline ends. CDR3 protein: CASDAGTVPYEQYF. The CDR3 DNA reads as TGTGCCAGCGACGCCGGGACTGTTCCCTACGAGCAGTACTTC.

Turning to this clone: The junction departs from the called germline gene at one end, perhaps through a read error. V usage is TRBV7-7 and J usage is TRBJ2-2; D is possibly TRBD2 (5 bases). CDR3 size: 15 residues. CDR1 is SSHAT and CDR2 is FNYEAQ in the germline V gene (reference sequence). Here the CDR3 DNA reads TGTGCTAGCAGCTTAGCACGGGGTCAGGCCGGGGAGCTGTTTTTT. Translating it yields CASSLARGQAGELFF.

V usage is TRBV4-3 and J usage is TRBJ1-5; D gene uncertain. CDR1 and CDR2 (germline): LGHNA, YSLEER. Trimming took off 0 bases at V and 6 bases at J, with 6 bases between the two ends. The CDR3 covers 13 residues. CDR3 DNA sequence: TGCGCCAGCAGCCAAGAGGAGGGTCAGCCCCAGCATTTT. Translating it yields CASSQEEGQPQHF.

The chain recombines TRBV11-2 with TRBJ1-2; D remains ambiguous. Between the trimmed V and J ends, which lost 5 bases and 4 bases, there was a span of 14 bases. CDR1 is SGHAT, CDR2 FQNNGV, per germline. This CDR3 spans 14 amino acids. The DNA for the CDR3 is TGTGCCAGCAGCCAACCCCAGAGGCTCTATGGCTACACCTTC. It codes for CASSQPQRLYGYTF.

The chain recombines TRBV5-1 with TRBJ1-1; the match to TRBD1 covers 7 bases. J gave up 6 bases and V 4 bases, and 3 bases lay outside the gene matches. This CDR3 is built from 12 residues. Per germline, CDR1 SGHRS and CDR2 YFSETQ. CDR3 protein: CASSPDRAEAFF. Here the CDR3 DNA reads TGCGCCAGCAGCCCCGACAGGGCTGAAGCTTTCTTT.